In its sample, the clone carrying this TCR beta chain was seen once. Antigen specificity is unknown. The data are from a study of cytomegalovirus exposure and HLA in healthy donors. Study-level background: Previous work identified roughly 120 million unique TCR beta sequences from around 200 million T cells. The study, taken as a whole, reports: Several of the most significant clusters appeared linked to common viral pathogens, based on a later analysis. In presence/absence analyses, roughly uniform sequencing depth across donors was assumed.

The primer mix had 60 Vbeta and 13 Jbeta primers. Sequencing was performed with immunoSEQ multiplex PCR; in TCRdb, only in-frame clones are kept and a portion is missing. The sample lists some 180,000 clones, 80% occurring once. CDR3 length: 15 residues. The germline V and J ends were trimmed by 3 bases and 0 bases, with 13 bases remaining between them. Germline CDR1 is SGDLS and CDR2 is YYNGEE. The V call is TRBV9, the J call TRBJ2-7; a weak D match, TRBD1 (6 bases). The TCR originated in a woman aged 25 to 39 in good health and CMV-seronegative. The material sequenced was PBMCs. CDR3 in amino acids: CASSGQATSSYEQYF. The CDR3 DNA reads as TGTGCCAGCAGCGGACAGGCCACCTCCTCCTACGAGCAGTACTTC. The complete variable domain, with remaining parts taken from reference TRBV9 and TRBJ2-7, reads DSGVTQTPKHLITATGQRVTLRCSPRSGDLSVYWYQQSLDQGLQFLIQYYNGEERAKGNILERFSAQQFPDLHSELNLSSLELGDSALYFCASSGQATSSYEQYFGPGTRLTVT.